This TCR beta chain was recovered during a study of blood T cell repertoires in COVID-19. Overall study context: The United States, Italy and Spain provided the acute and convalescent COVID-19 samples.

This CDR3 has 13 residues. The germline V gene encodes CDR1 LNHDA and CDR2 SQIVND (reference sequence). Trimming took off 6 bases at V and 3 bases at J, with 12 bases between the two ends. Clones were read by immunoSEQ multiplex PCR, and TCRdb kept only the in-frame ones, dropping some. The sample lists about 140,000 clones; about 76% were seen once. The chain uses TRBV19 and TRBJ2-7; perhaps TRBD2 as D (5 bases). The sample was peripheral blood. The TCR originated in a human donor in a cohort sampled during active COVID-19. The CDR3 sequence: CASSRDLFYEQYF. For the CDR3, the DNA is TGTGCCAGTAGCCGGGATCTATTCTACGAGCAGTACTTC. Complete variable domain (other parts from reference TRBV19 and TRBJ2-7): DGGITQSPKYLFRKEGQNVTLSCEQNLNHDAMYWYRQDPGQGLRLIYYSQIVNDFQKGDIAEGYSVSREKKESFPLTVTSAQKNPTAFYLCASSRDLFYEQYFGPGTRLTVT.